These 6 T cell receptor beta chains were sequenced from one sample in a study of T cell responses to AZD1222 COVID-19 vaccine. The assay was immunoSEQ multiplex PCR, and TCRdb's table has in-frame clones only and misses some. This sample carries around 130,000 clones, approximately 86% of them seen once, and the ten largest clones take approximately 3.5%. Sequencing used peripheral blood, obtained on day 0 of AZD1222 vaccination. The receptors were sampled from an adult in good health.

V gene TRBV3-1 (or the pseudogene TRBV3-2) combines with J gene TRBJ1-2, with TRBD1 identical over 9 bases. The V gene end was trimmed by 5 bases and the J gene end by 4 bases; junction bases not matched to a gene: 20. The CDR3 has 19 residues. Per the germline V gene, CDR1 is LGHDT and CDR2 is YNNKEL (reference sequence). CDR3 loop: CASSLRGEDRGVKLYGYTF. The DNA for the CDR3 is TGTGCCAGCAGCTTAAGAGGTGAGGACAGGGGTGTCAAACTCTATGGCTACACCTTC.

The rearrangement joins TRBV27 to TRBJ1-2; D might be TRBD1 (5 bases). V was trimmed by 2 bases and J by 8 bases, leaving 9 bases between them. Germline CDR1 reads MNHEY; CDR2 reads SMNVEV (reference sequence). CDR3 length: 12 residues. CDR3 residues: CASSLGGEGYTF. The CDR3 DNA reads TGTGCCAGCAGTTTAGGGGGGGAGGGCTACACCTTC.

This clone was seen more than once but under ten times. The chain recombines TRBV28 with TRBJ1-6; the match to TRBD1 covers 12 bases. CDR1 and CDR2 (germline): MDHEN, SYDVKM. With 7 bases clipped from V and 13 bases from J, the junction kept 5 bases outside the gene matches. This CDR3 region has 13 residues. The CDR3 reads CASNSGTGGPLHF. Here the CDR3 DNA reads TGTGCCAGCAATTCCGGGACAGGGGGCCCCCTCCACTTT.

V and J are TRBV6-5 and TRBJ2-1, with D tentatively TRBD1 (5 bases). CDR1 MNHEY and CDR2 SVGAGI come from the germline V gene. The CDR3 is made up of 14 amino acids. Between the trimmed V and J ends, which lost 6 bases and 6 bases, there was a span of 15 bases. CDR3 DNA: TGTGCCAGCAGATGGGGCAGCCTCAGCAATGAGCAGTTCTTC. As protein: CASRWGSLSNEQFF.

The V call is TRBV19, the J call TRBJ1-2, with 7 bases matching TRBD1. Germline loops: CDR1 LNHDA, CDR2 SQIVND (reference sequence). The V gene end was trimmed by 6 bases and the J gene end by 0 bases; junction bases not matched to a gene: 10. This CDR3 is 16 amino acids long. CDR3 loop: CASSRGGPNSNYGYTF. In DNA, the CDR3 is TGTGCCAGTAGCCGAGGGGGCCCGAATTCTAACTATGGCTACACCTTC. Together with reference TRBV19 and TRBJ1-2, the CDR3 gives the full variable domain: DGGITQSPKYLFRKEGQNVTLSCEQNLNHDAMYWYRQDPGQGLRLIYYSQIVNDFQKGDIAEGYSVSREKKESFPLTVTSAQKNPTAFYLCASSRGGPNSNYGYTFGSGTRLTVV.

The rearrangement links TRBV11-2 to TRBJ1-2, with a weak D call TRBD1 (5 bases). The CDR3 loop spans 14 amino acids. Germline V gene data show CDR1 as SGHAT and CDR2 as FQNNGV. V gave up 5 bases and J gave up 8 bases, with 18 bases separating them. CDR3 sequence reads: CASSVLTGGSGYTF. The CDR3 DNA reads as TGTGCCAGCAGCGTTTTAACCGGGGGTTCAGGCTACACCTTC.